Listed here are 18 T cell receptor beta chains from one sample, sequenced in a study of cytomegalovirus exposure and HLA in healthy donors. Researchers ran the PCR with 60 Vbeta and 13 Jbeta primers. Assay: immunoSEQ multiplex PCR; the TCRdb copy retains only in-frame clones and omits some. Seen here are more than 140,000 clones, roughly 85% observed once, and the top ten hold roughly 0.7%. The sample was PBMCs. The receptor source for this set is a male donor in good health and CMV-seronegative.

CDR3: CASSQADKTGIISEAFF. The CDR3 bases are TGCGCCAGCAGCCAAGCGGATAAGACAGGGATAATCTCTGAAGCTTTCTTT. This sequence joins TRBV4-3 and TRBJ1-1, with TRBD1 identical over 7 bases. This CDR3 contains 17 residues. Looked up from germline, CDR1 is LGHNA and CDR2 is YSLEER. The J segment lost 6 bases and the V segment lost 1 base, leaving 14 bases of the junction unmatched.

The rearrangement joins TRBV30 to TRBJ2-1, with TRBD2 matching over 7 bases. The V gene's germline CDR1 is GTSNPN and CDR2 SVGIG (reference sequence). The CDR3 has 15 residues. With V trimmed by 4 bases and J by 7 bases, 13 bases remained unmatched. The CDR3 region is CAWTRSGASGNEQFF. DNA for the CDR3: TGTGCCTGGACGAGATCTGGGGCTAGCGGAAATGAGCAGTTCTTC.

This clone was detected a few times. The chain employs TRBV9 and TRBJ1-3; unclear D gene. From germline, CDR1 is SGDLS and CDR2 YYNGEE. Trimming removed 0 bases from V and 0 bases from J, with 13 bases in between. The CDR3 runs to 17 residues. The CDR3: CASSVDGSFSSGNTIYF. CDR3 nucleotide sequence: TGTGCCAGCAGCGTAGATGGGAGTTTCAGCTCTGGAAACACCATATATTTT.

The chain combines TRBV29-1 with TRBJ1-2; the D is unclear. Germline CDR1 and CDR2: SQVTM and ANQGSEA. The CDR3 covers 12 residues. V dropped 5 bases and J dropped 0 bases, with 7 bases sitting between them. Written as DNA, the CDR3 is TGCAGCGTTCAGAGGTCTAACTATGGCTACACCTTC. This sequence encodes CSVQRSNYGYTF.

V is TRBV5-6 and J is TRBJ2-2; no reliable D call. The CDR3 covers 12 residues. Germline-derived CDR1 and CDR2 are SGHDT and YYEEEE. Trimming left V 3 bases short and J 7 bases short, with 7 bases between. The CDR3, as DNA: TGTGCCAGCAGCTGGTACAGCGGGGAGCTGTTTTTT. Translating it yields CASSWYSGELFF.

The sample holds a few counts of this clone. The V call is TRBV7-8, the J call TRBJ2-1, with 9 bases aligning to TRBD2. Germline V CDR1 and CDR2: SGHVS, FQNEAQ. The CDR3 contains 17 residues. Losses at the gene ends were 0 bases for V and 3 bases for J; bases not matched to a gene: 6. The DNA for the CDR3 is TGTGCCAGCAGCTTAGCGAGTAGCGGGAGCGTCTACAATGAGCAGTTCTTC. The encoded protein is CASSLASSGSVYNEQFF.

CDR3 protein: CASRGEGGHTEAFF. The CDR3 nucleotides are TGTGCCAGCAGGGGAGAGGGGGGGCACACTGAAGCTTTCTTT. The chain joins TRBV6-6 to TRBJ1-1; weak D call: TRBD1 (6 bases). In germline, CDR1 is MNHNY, CDR2 SVGAGI (reference sequence). The CDR3 has 14 amino acids. V was cut by 6 bases and J by 3 bases, with 14 bases left in between.

The chain recombines TRBV29-1 with TRBJ1-1; D remains unclear. Germline CDR1 is SQVTM and CDR2 is ANQGSEA. The CDR3 runs to 12 residues. With 6 bases removed from V and 6 bases from J, the gap between germline ends came to 14 bases. CDR3 amino acids: CSVLMGFPEAFF. The CDR3 DNA reads as TGCAGCGTCCTCATGGGCTTTCCTGAAGCTTTCTTT.

DNA for the CDR3: TGCGCCAGCAGCTTGCCCTTGGGAGGGAATTCACCCCTCCACTTT. Protein: CASSLPLGGNSPLHF. The gene calls are TRBV5-1 and TRBJ1-6; D gene ambiguous. V was trimmed by 1 base and J by 7 bases, leaving 12 bases between them. The CDR3 spans 15 residues. Germline V lookup: CDR1 SGHRS, CDR2 YFSETQ. The whole variable domain, remainder taken from reference TRBV5-1 and TRBJ1-6, is KAGVTQTPRYLIKTRGQQVTLSCSPISGHRSVSWYQQTPGQGLQFLFEYFSETQRNKGNFPGRFSGRQFSNSRSEMNVSTLELGDSALYLCASSLPLGGNSPLHFGNGTRLTVT.

The chain joins TRBV2 to TRBJ2-5; 10 bases are shared with TRBD1. The J call could be wrong; TRBJ2-7 is a better fit for the DNA end. This CDR3 contains 16 residues. Germline-derived CDR1 and CDR2 are SNHLY and FYNNEI. CDR3 protein: CASSIVGDRGLYEQYF. DNA of the CDR3: TGTGCCAGCAGTATCGTCGGGGACAGGGGTCTCTACGAGCAGTACTTC.

Details on this clone: Different DNA sequences within this sample yield the same CDR3. The gene calls are TRBV5-1 and TRBJ2-5, with 10 bases fitting TRBD1. The CDR3 spans 14 residues. Germline-derived CDR1 and CDR2 are SGHRS and YFSETQ. Germline trimming cut 0 bases from V and 5 bases from J; bases unmatched to any gene: 1. The CDR3 DNA reads as TGCGCCAGCAGCTTGGGGGGACAGGGGGAGACCCAGTACTTC. This sequence encodes CASSLGGQGETQYF.

V is TRBV2 and J is TRBJ1-5, with D unresolved. Germline loops: CDR1 SNHLY, CDR2 FYNNEI. Trimming stripped 6 bases from V and 0 bases from J, with 12 bases between. This CDR3 has 15 residues. The DNA of the CDR3 is TGTGCCAGCAGCCGACTCGGGGTTAGCAATCAGCCCCAGCATTTT. This codes for CASSRLGVSNQPQHF.

In this sample, this clone turned up a few times. This chain links TRBV15 with TRBJ2-7, with 8 bases fitting TRBD1. This CDR3 is built from 13 residues. From germline, CDR1 is LNHNV and CDR2 YYDKDF (reference sequence). Trimming took 5 bases from V and 3 from J; bases not matched to a gene: 3. The CDR3: CATSPGGLYEQYF. CDR3 bases: TGTGCCACCAGCCCAGGGGGCCTCTACGAGCAGTACTTC.

CDR3 bases: TGCGCCAGCAGCCTACAGGGAGGGGACACTGAAGCTTTCTTT. This translates into CASSLQGGDTEAFF. The chain combines TRBV4-3 with TRBJ1-1; a weak D match, TRBD1 (6 bases). In germline, CDR1 is LGHNA, CDR2 YSLEER. Trimming removed 4 bases from V and 3 bases from J, with 12 bases in between. This CDR3 has 14 residues.

V usage is TRBV27 and J usage is TRBJ1-6; 7 bases align to TRBD1. Germline V gene data show CDR1 as MNHEY and CDR2 as SMNVEV (reference sequence). The CDR3 extends over 17 amino acids. Trimming removed 5 bases from V and 4 bases from J; junction bases left unmatched: 11. CDR3 nucleotides: TGTGCCAGCAGTCCCCAAGGACAGGCCTATTATAATTCACCCCTCCACTTT. Translation: CASSPQGQAYYNSPLHF.

The chain combines TRBV2 with TRBJ1-4; weak D call: TRBD1 (6 bases). The CDR3 loop spans 14 amino acids. The germline CDR1 and CDR2 sequences are SNHLY and FYNNEI. Trimming left V 6 bases short and J 3 bases short, with 11 bases between. CDR3 sequence (DNA): TGTGCCAGCAGATCGGACAGCTCTAATGAAAAACTGTTTTTT. The encoded protein is CASRSDSSNEKLFF.

There are a few counts of this clone. The chain uses TRBV18 and TRBJ1-2; 9 bases match TRBD1. The CDR3 totals 15 residues. The ends lost 2 bases at V and 4 bases at J; junction bases unmatched: 5. The V gene's germline CDR1 is KGHSH and CDR2 LQKENI. CDR3 amino acids: CASSPRDREGYGYTF. CDR3 DNA: TGTGCCAGCTCACCAAGGGACAGGGAGGGCTATGGCTACACCTTC.

The chain recombines TRBV14 with TRBJ2-1, with TRBD2 matching over 12 bases. J lost 8 bases, V lost 2 bases, and 4 bases had no gene match. The germline gives CDR1 SGHDN, CDR2 FVKESK. The CDR3 extends over 15 amino acids. For the CDR3, the DNA is TGTGCCAGCAGCCAACTCCCTAGCGGGAGGGATGAGCAGTTCTTC. This codes for CASSQLPSGRDEQFF. Together with reference TRBV14 and TRBJ2-1, the CDR3 gives the full variable domain: EAGVTQFPSHSVIEKGQTVTLRCDPISGHDNLYWYRRVMGKEIKFLLHFVKESKQDESGMPNNRFLAERTGGTYSTLKVQPAELEDSGVYFCASSQLPSGRDEQFFGPGTRLTVL.